These 5 T cell receptor beta chains share one sample of origin, sequenced in a study of early T cells in non-severe SARS-CoV-2 infection (dated by TCRdb to about 2021). The library was produced with 5' RACE. Reads for this sample came from a NextSeq 500. Using fastp trimming at Q25 and MiXCR clonotype assembly, TCRdb reanalyzed the public sequencing data and kept in-frame beta chains. CDR3 protein duplicates are merged, each entry listing the most common genes and DNA. The sample table records around 57,000 distinct CDR3 sequences; under 14% of these occur just once. The top ten clonotypes cover around 9.6% of the sample. The sequenced sample consisted of whole blood. Receptor source: an adult who was a healthcare worker with PCR-confirmed SARS-CoV-2 infection or an uninfected control (not recorded which).

This clonotype showed up just a few times. The chain is built from TRBV5-1 and TRBJ1-1, with TRBD1 matching over 7 bases. The CDR3 runs 14 residues. CDR1 and CDR2 (germline): SGHRS, YFSETQ. Trimming at V came to 4 bases and at J to 1 base, leaving 4 bases not matched to a gene. The CDR3 nucleotides are TGCGCCAGCAGCCTGGGACAGAAGAACACTGAAGCTTTCTTT. Its translation: CASSLGQKNTEAFF.

There are a few counts of this clonotype. The chain joins TRBV5-1 to TRBJ2-3; possible D gene TRBD2, 6 bases. This CDR3 has 15 amino acids. Germline CDR1 reads SGHRS; CDR2 reads YFSETQ. V shed 0 bases and J shed 5 bases, with 13 bases lying between them. The CDR3 protein is CASSLGTSGEDTQYF. In DNA, the CDR3 is TGCGCCAGCAGCTTGGGGACTTCGGGGGAAGATACGCAGTATTTT.

A single count supports this clonotype. The J gene is TRBJ2-7, the V gene TRBV29-1; TRBD1 matches 9 bases. V was pared by 3 bases and J by 2 bases, with 2 bases of the junction left unmatched. The CDR3 covers 13 residues. Germline CDR1 and CDR2: SQVTM and ANQGSEA. CDR3 DNA: TGCAGCGTTGAGGACAGGGGAGCCTACGAGCAGTACTTC. Translated: CSVEDRGAYEQYF.

The gene calls are TRBV29-1 and TRBJ2-1; the match to TRBD2 covers 8 bases. With V trimmed by 6 bases and J by 2 bases, 6 bases remained unmatched. The germline V gene has CDR1 SQVTM and CDR2 ANQGSEA. The CDR3 runs to 14 residues. CDR3: CSVAAGVTYNEQFF. DNA for the CDR3: TGCAGCGTGGCAGCGGGGGTTACCTACAATGAGCAGTTCTTC.

By share, this clonotype ranks as medium-sized (0.01 to 0.1%). The chain has TRBV29-1 and TRBJ2-5, with D possibly matching TRBD1 (5 bases). The CDR3 consists of 13 residues. V lost 2 bases, J lost 5 bases, and 12 bases lay in between. Germline loops: CDR1 SQVTM, CDR2 ANQGSEA. CDR3 loop: CSVESRDVETQYF. CDR3 bases: TGCAGCGTTGAATCCAGGGATGTTGAGACCCAGTACTTC.